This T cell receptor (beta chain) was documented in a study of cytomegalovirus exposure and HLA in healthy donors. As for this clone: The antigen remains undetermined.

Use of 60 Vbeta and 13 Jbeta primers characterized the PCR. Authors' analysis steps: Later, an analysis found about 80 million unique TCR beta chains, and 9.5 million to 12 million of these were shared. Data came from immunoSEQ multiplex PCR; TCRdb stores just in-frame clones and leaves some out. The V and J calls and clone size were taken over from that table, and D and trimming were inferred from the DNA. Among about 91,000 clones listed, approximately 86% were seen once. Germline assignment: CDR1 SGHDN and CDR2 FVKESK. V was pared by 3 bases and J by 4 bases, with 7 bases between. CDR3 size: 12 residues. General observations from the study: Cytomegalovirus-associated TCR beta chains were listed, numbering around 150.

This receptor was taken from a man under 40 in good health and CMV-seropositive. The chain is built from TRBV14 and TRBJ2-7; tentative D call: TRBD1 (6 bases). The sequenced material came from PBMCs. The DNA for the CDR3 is TGTGCCAGCAGCCAGGACAGTTACGAGCAGTACTTC. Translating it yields CASSQDSYEQYF.